This T cell receptor beta chain originates from a study of identical twins. Study-level results: High-abundance cord blood beta clonotypes had fewer insertions; memory repertoires showed none. Alpha sequences that were out-of-frame and twin-shared showed an excess of low generation probability.

Regarding this clonotype: What it binds is unknown.

With template switching, a universal primer site was added, and the cDNA carried unique molecular identifiers. TCRdb called the 5' RACE reads again in MiXCR, with one record for every CDR3 protein. Found here are 230,000 or so distinct CDR3 sequences, roughly 8.7% of them singletons; the top ten hold less than 4%. Looked up from germline, CDR1 is MRHNA and CDR2 is SNTAGT. J was trimmed by 7 bases and V by 2 bases; bases with no gene match: 8. The CDR3 sequence is 15 residues long. These data also featured in a second study, about yellow fever vaccine responses in identical twins.

The clonotype originates from a woman between 18 and 30 years old in good health. The genes are TRBV6-4 and TRBJ2-1; TRBD1 matches at 7 bases. Sequencing input: CD8+ T cells sorted from blood. CDR3 protein: CASSDETGSGNEQFF. The CDR3 nucleotides read TGTGCCAGCAGTGACGAGACAGGGAGTGGGAATGAGCAGTTCTTC.